Sequencing of this TCR beta chain was carried out in a study of blood T cell repertoires in COVID-19. Study overall: COVID-19 samples collected from the United States, Italy and Spain covered acute and convalescent phases. From T cells, B-cell-depleted T cells, or PBMCs came the material, which was cDNA or gDNA.

Methods used by the authors: The assay estimated nucleated cells by amplifying reference gene primers. Assay used: immunoSEQ multiplex PCR; TCRdb lists only in-frame clones, some missing. D and trimming were read from the DNA, whereas the V and J calls and clone size are those reported in that table. The top ten clones hold around 3.3% of a sample with tens of thousands of clones, about 85% of them seen once. The TCR comes from a man in his fifties with acute or convalescent COVID-19. Sequencing was carried out using peripheral blood.

In DNA, the CDR3 is TGTGCCTGGAGAAACAAGTACCAAGAGACCCAGTACTTC. Protein product: CAWRNKYQETQYF. The chain joins TRBV30 to TRBJ2-5, with unresolved D. The CDR3 has 13 amino acids. Deletions cut 3 bases from V and 0 bases from J, with 8 bases between. Germline CDR1 reads GTSNPN; CDR2 reads SVGIG (reference sequence).